The rows below give T cell receptor beta chains drawn from one sample of a study of beta chain features in type 1 diabetes. Assay used: immunoSEQ multiplex PCR; TCRdb lists only in-frame clones, some missing. The sample holds 500,000 to 700,000 clones, 15% to 17% seen once. The sequencing sample was made of naive CD4+ T cells from blood. These receptor sequences come from a man aged 18 to 29 in good health. CDR3s include the opening cysteine and the closing phenylalanine or tryptophan. Clone size, where shown, is once, few, many, or a class for clones that have expanded.

v_call cdr3_length clone_size cdr3_aa
TRBV6-5 15 - CASSYTLDRGNEQYF
TRBV5-4 16 - CASSSTGQGGSYEQYF
TRBV5-4 12 - CASSLDTDGYTF
TRBV6-1 13 few CASSEEPGPTQYF
TRBV12-5 17 - CASGLVLAGGSNQPQHF
TRBV4-2 18 - CASSQVSFVGVNRDTQYF
TRBV7-2 14 few CASSNRQGSYEQYF
TRBV11-2 15 - CASSLDRVGTDTQYF
TRBV5-1 16 few CASSLYPGAVSYEQYF
TRBV18 13 few CASSPQGVDGYTF
TRBV16 15 - CASIATGTGFSPLHF
TRBV11-3 15 once CASSSNSGQYNEQFF
TRBV19 15 - CASRPLAGAPDTQYF
TRBV28 19 few CASSFAFRLAGEFVNEQFF
TRBV9 14 - CASSVGQVNTEAFF
TRBV5-8 18 - CASSRLTKDRGLLDTQYF
TRBV28 15 - CASSRWATRGETQYF
TRBV7-7 17 few CASSQTSGRAQYNEQFF
TRBV11-2 18 - CASRLGSFGGRSDNEQFF
TRBV7-2 16 few CASSSPGGLLAYEQYF
TRBV18 14 few CASSSQGYAETQYF
TRBV5-1 14 few CASSLEGSTDTQYF
TRBV28 14 few CASSFWTGAGELFF
TRBV7-2 16 - CASSLARGTVGNEQFF
TRBV2 15 few CASRQTESNTGELFF
TRBV28 14 few CASSLAGQNQPQHF
TRBV5-1 14 - CASSLGGLQETQYF
TRBV20-1 11 - CSAKDRVMGHF
TRBV4-3 13 few CASSQVGTDTQYF
TRBV28 15 - CASSLGGALRYGYTF
TRBV6-5 13 - CASSYLANYGYTF
TRBV10-3 12 many CAISESLRIQYF
TRBV5-1 15 - CASSIQTGDTGELFF
TRBV28 17 - CASSRWGGDTYSYEQYF
TRBV7-2 16 few CASSSTGLAGRSEQYF
TRBV6-1 15 few CASSALQGAQQPQHF
TRBV19 18 - CASSIDGPGGSGANVLTF